These 23 T cell receptor beta chains were sequenced from one sample in a study of blood T cell repertoires in COVID-19. Clones were sequenced by immunoSEQ multiplex PCR, and TCRdb holds only the in-frame ones, with some missing. The sample gives just over 150,000 clones, 85% to 90% of which show up once; roughly 14% is in the top ten. Material: peripheral blood. Receptors originate from a woman aged 40 to 50 with acute or convalescent COVID-19.

This chain joins TRBV5-4 and TRBJ1-1; possible D gene TRBD1, 5 bases. Germline V gives CDR1 SGHNT, CDR2 YYREEE (reference sequence). The CDR3 spans 14 residues. Between the trimmed V and J ends, which lost 2 bases and 1 base, there was a span of 9 bases. The CDR3 DNA reads as TGTGCCAGCAGCTTCGTCACAGGGAACACTGAAGCTTTCTTT. Amino acid sequence: CASSFVTGNTEAFF.

The V and J genes are TRBV28 and TRBJ2-3, with 8 bases aligning to TRBD1. In germline, CDR1 is MDHEN, CDR2 SYDVKM. Trimming removed 6 bases from V and 4 bases from J; junction bases left unmatched: 12. The CDR3 length is 16 residues. CDR3 nucleotides: TGTGCCAGCAGGTCCTCTGGACAGGGAAGGGCAGATACGCAGTATTTT. Translated, it gives CASRSSGQGRADTQYF.

J is TRBJ2-5 and V is TRBV27; 9 nucleotides match TRBD1. This CDR3 comprises 15 residues. Germline CDR1 is MNHEY and CDR2 is SMNVEV (reference sequence). V was clipped by 6 bases and J by 2 bases; unmatched bases: 7. CDR3 loop: CASRFLGQGQETQYF. CDR3 coding DNA: TGTGCCAGCAGGTTTTTGGGACAGGGTCAAGAGACCCAGTACTTC.

The J gene is TRBJ2-5, the V gene TRBV29-1; D is unresolved. Germline CDR1 reads SQVTM; CDR2 reads ANQGSEA. V shed 6 bases and J shed 2 bases, with 4 bases lying between them. This CDR3 has 10 residues. CDR3 protein: CSVLQETQYF. As DNA, the CDR3 is TGCAGCGTCCTTCAAGAGACCCAGTACTTC.

The CDR3 loop is CASRITSTGMGEQYF. In nucleotides, the CDR3 is TGTGCCAGCAGAATCACATCGACAGGGATGGGGGAGCAGTACTTC. The chain recombines TRBV7-9 with TRBJ2-7; 7 bases match TRBD1. Trimming at V came to 6 bases and at J to 7 bases, leaving 15 bases not matched to a gene. Germline CDR1 is SEHNR and CDR2 is FQNEAQ (reference sequence). The CDR3 length is 15 residues.

The rearrangement links TRBV19 to TRBJ1-5; D not certain. The CDR3 contains 15 residues. Germline CDR1 is LNHDA and CDR2 is SQIVND (reference sequence). V dropped 3 bases and J dropped 1 base, with 10 bases sitting between them. In nucleotides, the CDR3 is TGTGCCAGTAGTATCAGTTGGCAGAGCAATCAGCCCCAGCATTTT. Translation: CASSISWQSNQPQHF.

In its sample, this clone was seen a few times. This chain uses TRBV6-4 with TRBJ2-3, with D possibly matching TRBD2 (7 bases). Germline CDR1 is MRHNA and CDR2 is SNTAGT. The CDR3 sequence is 14 residues long. Trimming took off 2 bases at V and 2 bases at J, with 8 bases between the two ends. The CDR3 region is CASSDGGATDTQYF. The CDR3 nucleotides are TGTGCCAGCAGTGACGGGGGGGCCACAGATACGCAGTATTTT.

This clone was counted once. J is TRBJ2-3 and V is TRBV6-5, with unresolved D. V was shortened by 11 bases and J by 2 bases, with 8 bases between the two germline ends. CDR1 and CDR2 from the germline V gene are MNHEY and SVGAGI. CDR3 length equals 11 residues. The CDR3 nucleotides are TGTGCCGGTTCACTCACAGATACGCAGTATTTT. This codes for CAGSLTDTQYF.

V and J are TRBV30 and TRBJ1-2; the D is unclear. The V end lost 7 bases, the J end lost 4 bases, and 13 bases lay between the germline ends. In germline, CDR1 is GTSNPN, CDR2 SVGIG (reference sequence). The CDR3 length is 12 residues. The CDR3 loop reads CASGVRSYGYTF. For the CDR3, the DNA is TGTGCCTCCGGGGTGAGAAGCTATGGCTACACCTTC.

The gene calls are TRBV6-2 or TRBV6-3 and TRBJ2-5; D is possibly TRBD2 (6 bases). The germline gives CDR1 MNHEY, CDR2 SVGEGT. The germline V and J ends were trimmed by 0 bases and 2 bases, with 10 bases remaining between them. This CDR3 has 15 residues. The CDR3 bases are TGTGCCAGCAGTTACTCAGGACTAACTCAAGAGACCCAGTACTTC. Protein product: CASSYSGLTQETQYF.

V is TRBV3-1 (or the pseudogene TRBV3-2) and J is TRBJ2-7; possible D gene TRBD1, 5 bases. CDR1 and CDR2 (germline): LGHDT, YNNKEL (reference sequence). This CDR3 is built from 14 residues. V was cut by 3 bases and J by 2 bases, with 11 bases left in between. CDR3 coding DNA: TGTGCCAGCAGCCACTCGGACAAGACCTACGAGCAGTACTTC. It specifies CASSHSDKTYEQYF.

The chain is built from TRBV28 and TRBJ2-3, with TRBD2 matching 9 bases. J lost 1 base, V lost 7 bases, and 12 bases had no gene match. The germline V gene encodes CDR1 MDHEN and CDR2 SYDVKM. The CDR3 has 17 residues. CDR3 region: CASIVAGGPDGTDTQYF. As DNA, the CDR3 is TGTGCCAGCATCGTCGCGGGGGGGCCCGATGGCACAGATACGCAGTATTTT.

The V and J genes are TRBV19 and TRBJ2-2; D not certain. V lost 1 base, J lost 2 bases, and 5 bases lay in between. Germline CDR1 is LNHDA and CDR2 is SQIVND (reference sequence). This CDR3 is 14 amino acids long. The CDR3 DNA is TGTGCCAGTAGTATAGGGAGCAACACCGGGGAGCTGTTTTTT. It yields the protein CASSIGSNTGELFF.

The genes are TRBV7-8 and TRBJ1-5; no clear D. In germline, CDR1 is SGHVS, CDR2 FQNEAQ. The CDR3 is 16 residues long. V was pared by 5 bases and J by 5 bases, with 19 bases between. This CDR3 reads CASSADGATGDQPQHF. The CDR3 DNA is TGTGCCAGCAGCGCTGATGGAGCCACCGGGGATCAGCCCCAGCATTTT.

This clone was seen a handful of times. The chain has TRBV3-1 (or the pseudogene TRBV3-2) and TRBJ1-1; D is unclear. The CDR3 loop spans 13 amino acids. Per germline, CDR1 LGHDT and CDR2 YNNKEL (reference sequence). Trimming took off 1 base at V and 5 bases at J, with 8 bases between the two ends. CDR3 sequence: CASSQGALTEAFF. DNA for the CDR3: TGTGCCAGCAGCCAAGGGGCGCTTACTGAAGCTTTCTTT.

CDR3 sequence (DNA): TGTGCCAGCAGCCAAGATGGCAGGACTAGCGGGACTGGGGCCAACGTCCTGACTTTC. Amino acid sequence: CASSQDGRTSGTGANVLTF. This chain links TRBV4-2 with TRBJ2-6; 12 bases agree with TRBD2. J lost 2 bases, V lost 0 bases, and 5 bases had no gene match. Germline V gene lookup returns CDR1 LGHNA and CDR2 YNFKEQ. The CDR3 has 19 residues.

This chain joins TRBV27 and TRBJ1-1; D is unresolved. The CDR3 runs to 14 residues. V dropped 5 bases and J dropped 0 bases, with 10 bases sitting between them. CDR1 and CDR2 from the germline V gene are MNHEY and SMNVEV (reference sequence). CDR3 sequence: CASSRGELNTEAFF. The DNA of the CDR3 is TGTGCCAGCAGTCGCGGGGAGCTGAACACTGAAGCTTTCTTT.

The table lists this clone with a few counts. The chain links TRBV6-6 to TRBJ1-1; D gene ambiguous. The CDR3 extends over 12 amino acids. Per the germline V gene, CDR1 is MNHNY and CDR2 is SVGAGI (reference sequence). V dropped 9 bases and J dropped 1 base, with 9 bases sitting between them. CDR3 amino acids: CASREGNTEAFF. The CDR3 coding sequence is TGTGCCAGTAGGGAGGGGAACACTGAAGCTTTCTTT.

A few counts support this clone. The rearrangement links TRBV19 to TRBJ2-7; 7 nucleotides align to TRBD1. J was trimmed by 2 bases and V by 3 bases; bases with no gene match: 7. Germline lookup yields CDR1 LNHDA and CDR2 SQIVND (reference sequence). The CDR3 length is 15 residues. CDR3 sequence reads: CASSIPRGQTYEQYF. The DNA for the CDR3 is TGTGCCAGTAGTATCCCCCGGGGACAGACCTACGAGCAGTACTTC.

The chain combines TRBV5-6 with TRBJ1-5; possibly TRBD1 for D (6 bases). The CDR3 totals 14 residues. Deletions cut 6 bases from V and 7 bases from J, with 17 bases between. Germline-derived CDR1 and CDR2 are SGHDT and YYEEEE. In nucleotides, the CDR3 is TGTGCCAGCACCGCTAAGGGGGTAGGGCAGCCCCAGCATTTT. Translation: CASTAKGVGQPQHF.

The chain employs TRBV12-3 or TRBV12-4 and TRBJ1-1, with D unclear. CDR3 length: 12 residues. V was trimmed by 3 bases and J by 7 bases, leaving 9 bases between them. The CDR3 DNA reads as TGTGCCAGCAGTTTTTCGGGGATTGAAGCTTTCTTT. Amino acid sequence: CASSFSGIEAFF.

This sequence joins TRBV2 and TRBJ1-1, with D possibly being TRBD1 (6 bases). The germline V gene has CDR1 SNHLY and CDR2 FYNNEI. Trimming pared 3 bases from V and 3 bases from J, leaving 8 bases between. This CDR3 region has 13 residues. CDR3 region: CASSDRGHTEAFF. CDR3 nucleotide sequence: TGTGCCAGCAGTGACAGGGGACACACTGAAGCTTTCTTT.

This chain links TRBV11-2 with TRBJ2-2; TRBD2 might be the D (7 bases). This CDR3 spans 19 amino acids. V was clipped by 1 base and J by 1 base, with 19 bases between them. Germline assignment: CDR1 SGHAT and CDR2 FQNNGV. The CDR3 here is CASSLVSGRGGLNTGELFF. For the CDR3, the DNA is TGTGCCAGCAGCTTAGTATCCGGCAGGGGAGGGCTGAACACCGGGGAGCTGTTTTTT.